One sample yielded the 14 T cell receptor beta chains listed below, sequenced in a study of cytomegalovirus exposure and HLA in healthy donors. 13 Jbeta primers and 60 Vbeta primers were used for the PCR. Assay used: immunoSEQ multiplex PCR; TCRdb lists only in-frame clones, some missing. The data hold over 200,000 clones, with approximately 82% observed a single time. Sequenced material: PBMCs. These receptors were taken from a woman aged 40 to 50 in good health and CMV-seronegative.

V gene TRBV28 combines with J gene TRBJ1-6, with no clear D. This CDR3 region has 11 residues. The V gene's germline CDR1 is MDHEN and CDR2 SYDVKM. V was trimmed by 7 bases and J by 9 bases, leaving 7 bases between them. The CDR3 here is CASMSGSPLHF. CDR3 coding DNA: TGTGCCAGCATGTCGGGTTCACCCCTCCACTTT.

This sequence joins TRBV5-1 and TRBJ2-7, with D tentatively TRBD1 (5 bases). The ends were cut back, 4 bases at V and 2 bases at J, with 16 bases in the middle. CDR1 and CDR2 (germline): SGHRS, YFSETQ. CDR3 length: 15 amino acids. CDR3: CASSPDPGRPYEQYF. The CDR3 region has the DNA TGCGCCAGCAGCCCCGATCCAGGGCGACCCTACGAGCAGTACTTC.

This chain uses TRBV4-1 with TRBJ2-1, with 9 nucleotides matching TRBD2. With V trimmed by 6 bases and J by 3 bases, 12 bases remained unmatched. The germline V gene encodes CDR1 MGHRA and CDR2 YSYEKL. The CDR3 covers 17 residues. The CDR3 region is CASRESGGSDLYNEQFF. The CDR3 DNA reads TGCGCCAGCAGGGAAAGCGGGGGGTCAGACCTCTACAATGAGCAGTTCTTC.

CDR3 region: CASSLAGTQYF. In nucleotides, the CDR3 is TGTGCCAGCAGCCTGGCGGGGACCCAGTACTTC. The rearrangement joins TRBV7-9 to TRBJ2-5; the D gene is possibly TRBD2 (5 bases). CDR3 length: 11 residues. The ends were cut back, 5 bases at V and 7 bases at J, with 8 bases in the middle. Germline CDR1 is SEHNR and CDR2 is FQNEAQ (reference sequence).

The chain has TRBV7-3 and TRBJ2-1, with a weak D call TRBD2 (6 bases). CDR1 and CDR2 from the germline V gene are SGHTA and FQGTGA. V was clipped by 0 bases and J by 8 bases, with 11 bases between them. The CDR3 is 14 amino acids. This CDR3 is CASSLTSGSDEQFF. The CDR3 nucleotides are TGTGCCAGCAGCTTAACTAGCGGCAGCGATGAGCAGTTCTTC.

The rearrangement links TRBV29-1 to TRBJ2-5; tentatively, D is TRBD2 (5 bases). This CDR3 contains 11 residues. Trimming removed 7 bases at V and 5 bases at J, with 11 bases between. From germline, CDR1 is SQVTM and CDR2 ANQGSEA. CDR3 in amino acids: CSGRWVETQYF. The CDR3 DNA sequence: TGCAGCGGGAGGTGGGTGGAGACCCAGTACTTC.

The chain recombines TRBV18 with TRBJ2-7; D is perhaps TRBD1 (7 bases). The V gene lost 1 base and the J gene lost 5 bases, with 15 bases spanning the gap. The CDR3 spans 15 residues. Germline assignment: CDR1 KGHSH and CDR2 LQKENI. This CDR3 reads CASSPLPQGGNEQYF. CDR3 in DNA: TGTGCCAGCTCACCACTTCCCCAGGGGGGTAACGAGCAGTACTTC.

This chain joins TRBV28 and TRBJ1-5; D is perhaps TRBD1 (5 bases). Per the germline V gene, CDR1 is MDHEN and CDR2 is SYDVKM. The CDR3 runs to 14 residues. Trimming removed 2 bases at V and 4 bases at J, with 9 bases between. The CDR3 reads CASSLVAGNQPQHF. The DNA of the CDR3 is TGTGCCAGCAGTTTAGTCGCAGGGAATCAGCCCCAGCATTTT.

This CDR3 reads CASSLSGTGGDGYTF. In DNA form, the CDR3 reads TGTGCCAGCAGTTTATCGGGGACAGGGGGCGATGGCTACACCTTC. The chain recombines TRBV27 with TRBJ1-2; TRBD1 matches 12 bases. The germline gives CDR1 MNHEY, CDR2 SMNVEV (reference sequence). The V gene end was trimmed by 0 bases and the J gene end by 6 bases; junction bases not matched to a gene: 2. The CDR3 has 15 residues.

This chain uses TRBV15 with TRBJ2-7; 12 nucleotides line up with TRBD2. CDR3 length equals 17 residues. Germline values: CDR1 LNHNV, CDR2 YYDKDF (reference sequence). J was trimmed by 3 bases and V by 0 bases; bases with no gene match: 6. CDR3 nucleotide sequence: TGTGCCACCAGCAGAGATCCGGGGACTAGCGGGCTCTACGAGCAGTACTTC. It translates to CATSRDPGTSGLYEQYF.

The chain combines TRBV7-2 with TRBJ1-2; the match to TRBD1 covers 8 bases. CDR1 and CDR2 from the germline V gene are SGHTA and FQGNSA. The CDR3 sequence is 16 residues long. With 8 bases clipped from V and 7 bases from J, the junction kept 18 bases outside the gene matches. The CDR3 reads CASYLTGQGGLGGYTF. CDR3 coding DNA: TGTGCCAGCTACCTAACCGGACAGGGTGGACTAGGTGGCTACACCTTC.

This chain connects TRBV5-1 to TRBJ2-1; 7 positions agree with TRBD2. The CDR3 totals 14 residues. V was pared by 5 bases and J by 8 bases, with 10 bases of the junction left unmatched. Germline V gives CDR1 SGHRS, CDR2 YFSETQ. CDR3 in DNA: TGCGCCAGCAGGCTGGTAGCGGGTTTAGATGAGCAGTTCTTC. It is translated as CASRLVAGLDEQFF.

The chain recombines TRBV7-9 with TRBJ2-2; maybe TRBD1 (7 bases). The CDR3 contains 15 residues. Per germline, CDR1 SEHNR and CDR2 FQNEAQ (reference sequence). V was trimmed by 5 bases and J by 4 bases, leaving 14 bases between them. This CDR3 is CASSHRQGGTGELFF. CDR3 bases: TGTGCCAGCAGCCACAGACAGGGAGGCACCGGGGAGCTGTTTTTT.

J is TRBJ2-7 and V is TRBV13, with 7 bases that match TRBD1. The CDR3 sequence is 14 residues long. V shed 4 bases and J 0 bases; nucleotides not matched to a gene: 3. CDR1 PRHDT and CDR2 FYEKMQ come from the germline V gene (reference sequence). DNA of the CDR3: TGTGCCAGCAGCTCCAGGGACAGCTCCTACGAGCAGTACTTC. Translated: CASSSRDSSYEQYF.